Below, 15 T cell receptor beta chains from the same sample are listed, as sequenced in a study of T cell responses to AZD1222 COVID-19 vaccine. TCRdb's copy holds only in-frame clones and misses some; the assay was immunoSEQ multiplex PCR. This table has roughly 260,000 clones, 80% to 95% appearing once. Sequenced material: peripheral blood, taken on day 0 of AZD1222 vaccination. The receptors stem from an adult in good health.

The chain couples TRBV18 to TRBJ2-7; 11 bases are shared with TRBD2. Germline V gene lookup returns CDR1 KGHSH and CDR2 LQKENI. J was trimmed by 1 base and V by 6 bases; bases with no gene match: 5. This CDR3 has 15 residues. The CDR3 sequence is CASSPGTSGSYEQYF. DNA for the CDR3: TGTGCCAGCTCCCCCGGGACTAGCGGTTCCTACGAGCAGTACTTC.

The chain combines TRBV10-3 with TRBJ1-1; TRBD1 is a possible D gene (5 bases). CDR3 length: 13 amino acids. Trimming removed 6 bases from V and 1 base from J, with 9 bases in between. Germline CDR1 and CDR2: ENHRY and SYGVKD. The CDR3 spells CAIRDKSNTEAFF. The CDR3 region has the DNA TGTGCCATCAGGGACAAATCGAACACTGAAGCTTTCTTT.

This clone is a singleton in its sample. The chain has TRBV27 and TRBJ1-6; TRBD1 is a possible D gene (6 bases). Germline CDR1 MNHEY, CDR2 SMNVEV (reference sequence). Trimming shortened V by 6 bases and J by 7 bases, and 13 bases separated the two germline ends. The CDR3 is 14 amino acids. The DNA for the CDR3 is TGTGCCAGCAGCCTTGACAGGAGGAATTCACCCCTCCACTTT. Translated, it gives CASSLDRRNSPLHF.

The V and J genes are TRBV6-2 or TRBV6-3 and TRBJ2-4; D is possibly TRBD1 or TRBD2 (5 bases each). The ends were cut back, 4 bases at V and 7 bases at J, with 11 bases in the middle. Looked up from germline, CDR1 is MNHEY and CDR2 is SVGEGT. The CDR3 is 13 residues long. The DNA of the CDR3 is TGTGCCAGCAGTTTCGAGGGACGGAACATTCAGTACTTC. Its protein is CASSFEGRNIQYF.

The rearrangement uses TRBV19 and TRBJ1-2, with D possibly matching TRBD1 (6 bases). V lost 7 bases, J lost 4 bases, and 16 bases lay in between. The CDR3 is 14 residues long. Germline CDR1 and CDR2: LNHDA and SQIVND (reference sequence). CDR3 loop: CASMGNRAIYGYTF. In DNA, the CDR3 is TGTGCCAGTATGGGGAACAGGGCTATCTATGGCTACACCTTC.

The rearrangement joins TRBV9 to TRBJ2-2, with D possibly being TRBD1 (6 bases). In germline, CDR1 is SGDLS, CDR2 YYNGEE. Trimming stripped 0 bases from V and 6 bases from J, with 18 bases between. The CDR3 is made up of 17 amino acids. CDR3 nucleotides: TGTGCCAGCAGCGTAGCCCCACTGGGACAATTCCCCGGGGAGCTGTTTTTT. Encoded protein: CASSVAPLGQFPGELFF.

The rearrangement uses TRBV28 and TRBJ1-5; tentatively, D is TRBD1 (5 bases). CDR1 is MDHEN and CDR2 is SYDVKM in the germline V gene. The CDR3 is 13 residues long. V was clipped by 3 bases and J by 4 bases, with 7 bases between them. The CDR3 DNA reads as TGTGCCAGCAGTTTTGGGACTAATCAGCCCCAGCATTTT. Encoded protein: CASSFGTNQPQHF.

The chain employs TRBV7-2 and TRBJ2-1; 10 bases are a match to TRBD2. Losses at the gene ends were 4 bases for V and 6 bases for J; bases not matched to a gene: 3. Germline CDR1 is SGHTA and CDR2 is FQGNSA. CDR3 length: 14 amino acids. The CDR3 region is CASSSGLASNEQFF. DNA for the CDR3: TGTGCCAGCAGCTCGGGACTAGCGTCCAATGAGCAGTTCTTC.

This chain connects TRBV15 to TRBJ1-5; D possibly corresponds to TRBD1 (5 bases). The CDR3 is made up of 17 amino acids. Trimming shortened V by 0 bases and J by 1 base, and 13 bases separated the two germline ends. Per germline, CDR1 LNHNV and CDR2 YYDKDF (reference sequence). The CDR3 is CATSREATGRSNQPQHF. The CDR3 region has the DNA TGTGCCACCAGCAGAGAGGCCACGGGACGGAGCAATCAGCCCCAGCATTTT.

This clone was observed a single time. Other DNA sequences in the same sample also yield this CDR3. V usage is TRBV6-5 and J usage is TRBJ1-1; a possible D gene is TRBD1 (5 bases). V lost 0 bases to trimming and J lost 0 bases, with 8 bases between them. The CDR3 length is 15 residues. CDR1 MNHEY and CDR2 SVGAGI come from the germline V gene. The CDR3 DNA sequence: TGTGCCAGCAGTTACTCGGGACGGCTGAACACTGAAGCTTTCTTT. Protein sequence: CASSYSGRLNTEAFF.

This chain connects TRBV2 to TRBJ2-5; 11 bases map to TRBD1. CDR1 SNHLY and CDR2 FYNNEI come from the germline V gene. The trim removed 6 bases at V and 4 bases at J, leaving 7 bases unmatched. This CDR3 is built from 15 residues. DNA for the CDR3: TGTGCCAGCAGATGGCCCGGGACAGGGGGAGAGACCCAGTACTTC. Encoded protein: CASRWPGTGGETQYF.

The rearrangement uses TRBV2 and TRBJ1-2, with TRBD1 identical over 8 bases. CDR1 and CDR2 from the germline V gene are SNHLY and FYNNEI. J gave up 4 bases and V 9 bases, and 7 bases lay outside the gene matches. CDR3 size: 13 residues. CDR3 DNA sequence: TGTGCCAGTCGGACAGGGAGGCTCTATGGCTACACCTTC. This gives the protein CASRTGRLYGYTF.

CDR3 nucleotide sequence: TGTGCCAGCAGCCAAGGGGCAGGGGGTGCCAACACCATATATTTT. Encoded protein: CASSQGAGGANTIYF. The chain uses TRBV4-2 and TRBJ1-3; TRBD1 matches at 7 bases. The CDR3 is made up of 15 amino acids. V shed 1 base, J shed 7 bases, and the junction held 7 bases outside the gene matches. Germline V gene sequence: CDR1 LGHNA, CDR2 YNFKEQ.

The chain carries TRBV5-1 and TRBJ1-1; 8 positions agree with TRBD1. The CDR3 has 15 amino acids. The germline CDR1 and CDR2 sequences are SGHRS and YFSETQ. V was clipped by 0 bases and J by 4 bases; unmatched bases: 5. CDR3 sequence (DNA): TGCGCCAGCAGCTTGGAACAGGGGGTTGGCACTGAAGCTTTCTTT. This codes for CASSLEQGVGTEAFF.

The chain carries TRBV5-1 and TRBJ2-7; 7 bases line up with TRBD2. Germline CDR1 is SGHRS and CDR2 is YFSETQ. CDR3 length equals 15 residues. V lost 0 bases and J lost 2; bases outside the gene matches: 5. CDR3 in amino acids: CASSLGSGATYEQYF. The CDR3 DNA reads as TGCGCCAGCAGCTTGGGAAGCGGGGCGACCTACGAGCAGTACTTC.